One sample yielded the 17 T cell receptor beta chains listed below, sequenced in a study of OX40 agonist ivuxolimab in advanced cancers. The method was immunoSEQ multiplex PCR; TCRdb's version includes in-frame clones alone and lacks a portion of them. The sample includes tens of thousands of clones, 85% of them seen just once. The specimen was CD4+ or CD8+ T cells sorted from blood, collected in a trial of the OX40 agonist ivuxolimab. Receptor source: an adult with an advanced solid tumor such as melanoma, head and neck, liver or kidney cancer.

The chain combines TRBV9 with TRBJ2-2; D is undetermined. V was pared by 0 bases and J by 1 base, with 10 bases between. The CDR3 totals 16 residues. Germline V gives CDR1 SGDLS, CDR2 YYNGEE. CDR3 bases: TGTGCCAGCAGCGTAGCCCCGGACGAGAACACCGGGGAGCTGTTTTTT. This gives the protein CASSVAPDENTGELFF.

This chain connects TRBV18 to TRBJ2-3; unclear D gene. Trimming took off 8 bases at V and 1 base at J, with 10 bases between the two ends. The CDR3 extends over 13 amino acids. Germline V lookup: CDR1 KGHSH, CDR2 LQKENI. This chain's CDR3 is CASRSSGTDTQYF. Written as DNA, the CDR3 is TGTGCCAGCCGCTCTTCTGGCACAGATACGCAGTATTTT. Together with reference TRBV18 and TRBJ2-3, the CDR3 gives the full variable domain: NAGVMQNPRHLVRRRGQEARLRCSPMKGHSHVYWYRQLPEEGLKFMVYLQKENIIDESGMPKERFSAEFPKEGPSILRIQQVVRGDSAAYFCASRSSGTDTQYFGPGTRLTVL.

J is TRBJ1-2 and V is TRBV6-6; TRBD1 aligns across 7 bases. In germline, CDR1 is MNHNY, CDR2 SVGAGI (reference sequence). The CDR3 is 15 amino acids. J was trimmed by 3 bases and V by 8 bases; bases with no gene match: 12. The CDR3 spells CASGDPRGQYYGYTF. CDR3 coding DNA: TGTGCCAGCGGCGATCCTAGGGGGCAATACTATGGCTACACCTTC.

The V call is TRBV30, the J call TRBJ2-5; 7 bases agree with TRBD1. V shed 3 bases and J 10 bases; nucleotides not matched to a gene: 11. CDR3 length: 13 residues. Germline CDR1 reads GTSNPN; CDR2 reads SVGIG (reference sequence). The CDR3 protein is CAWRGGGAGVQYF. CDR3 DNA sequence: TGTGCCTGGAGAGGGGGCGGCGCCGGGGTCCAGTACTTC.

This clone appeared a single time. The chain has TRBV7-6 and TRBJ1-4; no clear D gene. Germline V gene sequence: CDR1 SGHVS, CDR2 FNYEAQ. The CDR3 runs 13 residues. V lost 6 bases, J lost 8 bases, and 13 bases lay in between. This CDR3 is CASSREIGEKLFF. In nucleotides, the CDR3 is TGTGCCAGCAGTCGTGAGATCGGGGAAAAACTGTTTTTT.

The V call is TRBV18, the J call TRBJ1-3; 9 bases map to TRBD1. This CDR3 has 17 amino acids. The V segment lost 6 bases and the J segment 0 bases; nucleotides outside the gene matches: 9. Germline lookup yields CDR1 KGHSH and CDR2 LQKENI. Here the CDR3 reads CASSPGTGSSSGNTIYF. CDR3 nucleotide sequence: TGTGCCAGCTCTCCTGGGACAGGGTCAAGCTCTGGAAACACCATATATTTT. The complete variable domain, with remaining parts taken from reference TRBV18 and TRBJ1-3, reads NAGVMQNPRHLVRRRGQEARLRCSPMKGHSHVYWYRQLPEEGLKFMVYLQKENIIDESGMPKERFSAEFPKEGPSILRIQQVVRGDSAAYFCASSPGTGSSSGNTIYFGEGSWLTVV.

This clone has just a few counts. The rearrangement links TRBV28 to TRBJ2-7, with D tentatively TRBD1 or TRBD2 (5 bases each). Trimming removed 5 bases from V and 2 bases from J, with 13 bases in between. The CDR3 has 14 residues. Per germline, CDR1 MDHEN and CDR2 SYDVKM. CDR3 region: CASSAGTEPYEQYF. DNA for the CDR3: TGTGCCAGCAGTGCCGGGACGGAGCCCTACGAGCAGTACTTC.

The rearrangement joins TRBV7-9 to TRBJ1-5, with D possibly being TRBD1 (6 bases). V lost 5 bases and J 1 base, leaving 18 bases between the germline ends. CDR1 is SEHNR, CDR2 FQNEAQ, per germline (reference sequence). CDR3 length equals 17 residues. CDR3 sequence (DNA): TGTGCCAGCAGCCAAGATTACACAGGGACAAGCAATCAGCCCCAGCATTTT. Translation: CASSQDYTGTSNQPQHF.

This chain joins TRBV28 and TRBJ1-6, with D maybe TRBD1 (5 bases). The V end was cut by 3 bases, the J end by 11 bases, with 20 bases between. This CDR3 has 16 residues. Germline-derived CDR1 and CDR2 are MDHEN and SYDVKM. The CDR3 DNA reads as TGTGCCAGCAGTTTCATCGGGGCTCGGGTGGATCCACCCCTCCACTTT. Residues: CASSFIGARVDPPLHF.

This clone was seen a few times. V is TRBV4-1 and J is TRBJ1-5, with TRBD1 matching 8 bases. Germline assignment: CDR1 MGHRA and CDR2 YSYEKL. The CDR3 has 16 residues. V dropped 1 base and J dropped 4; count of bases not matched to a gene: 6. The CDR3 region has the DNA TGCGCCAGCAGCCAAGCTCATGGGACAGGTAATCAGCCCCAGCATTTT. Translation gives CASSQAHGTGNQPQHF.

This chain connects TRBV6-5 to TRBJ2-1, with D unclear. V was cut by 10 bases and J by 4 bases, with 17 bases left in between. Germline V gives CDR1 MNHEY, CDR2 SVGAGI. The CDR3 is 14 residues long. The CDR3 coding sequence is TGTGCCACATCCTCTCCCCCTGCGTACAATGAGCAGTTCTTC. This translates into CATSSPPAYNEQFF.

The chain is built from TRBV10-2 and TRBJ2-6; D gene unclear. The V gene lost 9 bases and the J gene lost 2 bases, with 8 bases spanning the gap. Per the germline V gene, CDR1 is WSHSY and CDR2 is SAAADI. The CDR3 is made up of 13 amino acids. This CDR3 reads CASQAPGANVLTF. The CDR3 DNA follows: TGCGCCAGTCAGGCTCCTGGGGCCAACGTCCTGACTTTC.

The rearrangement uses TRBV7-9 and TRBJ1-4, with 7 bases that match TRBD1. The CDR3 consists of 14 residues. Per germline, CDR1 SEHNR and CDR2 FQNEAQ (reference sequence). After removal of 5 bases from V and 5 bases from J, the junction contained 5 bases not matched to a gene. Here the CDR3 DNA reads TGTGCCAGCAGCGAGGCAGGGGGGAATGAAAAACTGTTTTTT. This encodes CASSEAGGNEKLFF.

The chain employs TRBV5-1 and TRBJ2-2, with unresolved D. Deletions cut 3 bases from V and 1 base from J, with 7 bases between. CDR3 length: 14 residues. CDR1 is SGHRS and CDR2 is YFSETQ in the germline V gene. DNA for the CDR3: TGCGCCAGCAGCTCCGACGGGAACACCGGGGAGCTGTTTTTT. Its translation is CASSSDGNTGELFF.

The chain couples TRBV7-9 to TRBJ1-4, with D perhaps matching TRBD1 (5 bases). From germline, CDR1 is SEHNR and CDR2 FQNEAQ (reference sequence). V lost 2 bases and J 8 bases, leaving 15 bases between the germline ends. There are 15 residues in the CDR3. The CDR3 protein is CASSLQEGLREKLFF. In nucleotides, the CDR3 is TGTGCCAGCAGCTTACAGGAGGGACTTAGGGAAAAACTGTTTTTT.

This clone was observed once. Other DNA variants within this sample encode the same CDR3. For the CDR3, the DNA is TGCAGTGCTAGACTAACCGGGGAGCTGTTTTTT. It is translated as CSARLTGELFF. The rearrangement links TRBV20-1 to TRBJ2-2; D is unresolved. V was clipped by 2 bases and J by 5 bases, with 3 bases between them. The CDR3 is made up of 11 amino acids. Germline CDR1 is DFQATT and CDR2 is SNEGSKA (reference sequence).

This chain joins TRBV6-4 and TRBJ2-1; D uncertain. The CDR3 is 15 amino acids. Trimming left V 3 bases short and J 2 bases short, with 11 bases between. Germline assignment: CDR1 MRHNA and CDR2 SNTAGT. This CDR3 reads CASSDGARAYNEQFF. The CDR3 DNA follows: TGTGCCAGCAGTGATGGCGCTAGGGCCTACAATGAGCAGTTCTTC.